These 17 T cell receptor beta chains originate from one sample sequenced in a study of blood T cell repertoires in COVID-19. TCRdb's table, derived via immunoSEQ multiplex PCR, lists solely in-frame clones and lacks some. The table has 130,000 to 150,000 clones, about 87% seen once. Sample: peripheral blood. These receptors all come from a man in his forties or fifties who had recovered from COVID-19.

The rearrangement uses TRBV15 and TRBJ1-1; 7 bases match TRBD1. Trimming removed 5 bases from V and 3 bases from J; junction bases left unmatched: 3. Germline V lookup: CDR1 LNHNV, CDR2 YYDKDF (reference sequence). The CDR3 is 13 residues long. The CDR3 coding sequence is TGTGCCACCAGCCAGGGACAGCACACTGAAGCTTTCTTT. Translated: CATSQGQHTEAFF. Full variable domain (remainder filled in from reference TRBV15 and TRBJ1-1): DAMVIQNPRYQVTQFGKPVTLSCSQTLNHNVMYWYQQKSSQAPKLLFHYYDKDFNNEADTPDNFQSRRPNTSFCFLDIRSPGLGDTAMYLCATSQGQHTEAFFGQGTRLTVV.

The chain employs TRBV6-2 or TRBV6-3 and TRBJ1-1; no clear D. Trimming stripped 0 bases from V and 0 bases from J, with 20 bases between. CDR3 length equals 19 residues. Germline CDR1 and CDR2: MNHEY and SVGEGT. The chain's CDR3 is CASSYSIYRRSVMNTEAFF. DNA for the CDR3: TGTGCCAGCAGTTACTCGATATATAGGCGGAGCGTTATGAACACTGAAGCTTTCTTT.

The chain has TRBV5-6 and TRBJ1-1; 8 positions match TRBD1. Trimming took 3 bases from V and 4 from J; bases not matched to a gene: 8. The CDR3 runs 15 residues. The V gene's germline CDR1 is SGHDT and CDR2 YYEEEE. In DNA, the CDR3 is TGTGCCAGCAGCTACTACCAGGGGGCGGCCACTGAAGCTTTCTTT. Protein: CASSYYQGAATEAFF.

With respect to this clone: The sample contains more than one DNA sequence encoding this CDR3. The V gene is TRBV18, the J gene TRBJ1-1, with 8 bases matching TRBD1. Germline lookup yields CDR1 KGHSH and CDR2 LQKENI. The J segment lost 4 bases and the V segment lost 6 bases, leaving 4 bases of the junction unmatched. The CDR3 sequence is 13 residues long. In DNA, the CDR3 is TGTGCCAGCTCTCCCGGACAGGGCACTGAAGCTTTCTTT. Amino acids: CASSPGQGTEAFF.

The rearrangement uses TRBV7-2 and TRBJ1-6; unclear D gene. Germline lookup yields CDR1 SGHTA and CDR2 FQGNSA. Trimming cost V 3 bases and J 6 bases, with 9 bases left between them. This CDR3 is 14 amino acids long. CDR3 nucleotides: TGTGCCAGCAGCTTCTTCCAGATTAATTCACCCCTCCACTTT. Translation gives CASSFFQINSPLHF.

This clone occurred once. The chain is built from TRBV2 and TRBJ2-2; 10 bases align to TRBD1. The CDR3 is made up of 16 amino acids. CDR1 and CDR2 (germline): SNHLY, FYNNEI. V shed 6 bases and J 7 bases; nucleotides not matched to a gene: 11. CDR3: CASRQPGQGRIGELFF. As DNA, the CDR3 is TGTGCCAGCAGGCAACCGGGACAGGGGAGAATCGGGGAGCTGTTTTTT.

This CDR3 reads CASTITGQQYF. The DNA for the CDR3 is TGTGCCAGCACGATAACGGGTCAGCAGTACTTC. The chain links TRBV28 to TRBJ2-7; D ambiguous. Trimming removed 7 bases at V and 8 bases at J, with 12 bases between. Per the germline V gene, CDR1 is MDHEN and CDR2 is SYDVKM. The CDR3 covers 11 residues.

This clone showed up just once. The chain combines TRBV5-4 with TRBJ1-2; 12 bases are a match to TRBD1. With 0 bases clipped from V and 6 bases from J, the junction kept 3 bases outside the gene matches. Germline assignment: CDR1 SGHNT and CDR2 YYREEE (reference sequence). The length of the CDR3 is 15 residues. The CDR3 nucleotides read TGTGCCAGCAGCTTGGAGGGACAGGGGGCCGATGGCTACACCTTC. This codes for CASSLEGQGADGYTF.

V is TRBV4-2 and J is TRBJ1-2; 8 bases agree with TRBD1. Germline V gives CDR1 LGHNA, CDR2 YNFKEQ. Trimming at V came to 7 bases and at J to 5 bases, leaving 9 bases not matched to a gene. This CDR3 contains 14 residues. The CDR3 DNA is TGTGCCAGCACCAACTTGGACAGGGTTTATGGCTACACCTTC. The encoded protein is CASTNLDRVYGYTF.

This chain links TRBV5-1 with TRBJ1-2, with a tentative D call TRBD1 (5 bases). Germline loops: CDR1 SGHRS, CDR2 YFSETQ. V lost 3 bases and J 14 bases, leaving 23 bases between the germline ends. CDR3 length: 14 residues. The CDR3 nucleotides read TGCGCCAGCAGCTCCCGGGGGGAACTATGGCTGGGTACCTTC. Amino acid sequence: CASSSRGELWLGTF.

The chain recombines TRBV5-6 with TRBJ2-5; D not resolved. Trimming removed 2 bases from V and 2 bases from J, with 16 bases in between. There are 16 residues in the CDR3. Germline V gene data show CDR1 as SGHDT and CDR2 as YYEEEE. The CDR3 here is CASSFLGSPHQETQYF. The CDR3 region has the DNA TGTGCCAGCAGCTTTCTCGGGTCCCCACATCAAGAGACCCAGTACTTC.

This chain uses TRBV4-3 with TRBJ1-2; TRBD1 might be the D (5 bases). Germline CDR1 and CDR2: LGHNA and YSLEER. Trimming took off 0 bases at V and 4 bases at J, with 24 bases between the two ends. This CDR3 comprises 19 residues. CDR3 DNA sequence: TGCGCCAGCAGCCAAGATCTGGCCCAATCGACAGCCCTCCTCTATGGCTACACCTTC. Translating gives CASSQDLAQSTALLYGYTF.

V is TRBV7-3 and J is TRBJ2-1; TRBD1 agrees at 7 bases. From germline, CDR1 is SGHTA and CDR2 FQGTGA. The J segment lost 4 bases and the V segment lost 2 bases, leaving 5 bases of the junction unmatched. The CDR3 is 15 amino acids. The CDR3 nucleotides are TGTGCCAGCAGCTTAGAGGGGGCGTCGTACAATGAGCAGTTCTTC. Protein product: CASSLEGASYNEQFF.

CDR3 DNA sequence: TGCGCCAGCAGCTGGGACGAGGGAGGGAGAGGAAACACCATATATTTT. Its translation: CASSWDEGGRGNTIYF. The gene calls are TRBV5-1 and TRBJ1-3; the D gene is possibly TRBD1 (5 bases). Germline V gene lookup returns CDR1 SGHRS and CDR2 YFSETQ. The CDR3 is 16 amino acids. Trimming took off 3 bases at V and 4 bases at J, with 17 bases between the two ends.

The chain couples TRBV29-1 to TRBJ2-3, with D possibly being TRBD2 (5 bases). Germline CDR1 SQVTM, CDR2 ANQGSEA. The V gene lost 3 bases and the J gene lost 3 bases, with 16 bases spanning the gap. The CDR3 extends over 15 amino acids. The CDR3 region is CSVELASIMTDTQYF. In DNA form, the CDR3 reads TGCAGCGTTGAGCTTGCTAGCATTATGACAGATACGCAGTATTTT.

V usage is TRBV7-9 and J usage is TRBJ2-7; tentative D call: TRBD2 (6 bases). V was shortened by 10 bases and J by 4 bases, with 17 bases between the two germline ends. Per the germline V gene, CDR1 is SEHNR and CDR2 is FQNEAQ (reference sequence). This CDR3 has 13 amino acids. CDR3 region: CATEGEEGYEQYF. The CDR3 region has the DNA TGTGCCACGGAAGGGGAGGAGGGTTACGAGCAGTACTTC.

The CDR3 nucleotides are TGTGCCTGGAGTCATCCTCAACAGGGTACCTACGAGCAGTACTTC. Protein: CAWSHPQQGTYEQYF. The chain joins TRBV30 to TRBJ2-7, with a possible D match to TRBD1 (6 bases). This CDR3 spans 15 amino acids. The V gene's germline CDR1 is GTSNPN and CDR2 SVGIG (reference sequence). Trimming stripped 2 bases from V and 2 bases from J, with 16 bases between.